The 5 T cell receptor beta chains below come from one sample, sequenced in a study of T cells in tumors after PD-1 blockade. Assay used: immunoSEQ multiplex PCR; TCRdb lists only in-frame clones, some missing. The table includes 60,000 to 70,000 clones, over 65% detected once. Here the sequenced sample was PBMCs, taken after anti-PD-1 treatment. Every receptor here comes from a human donor with basal cell carcinoma.

V gene TRBV7-9 combines with J gene TRBJ2-2; D remains unclear. Germline V gene data show CDR1 as SEHNR and CDR2 as FQNEAQ (reference sequence). The CDR3 totals 13 residues. The V end was cut by 1 base, the J end by 4 bases, with 4 bases between. The CDR3 reads CASSLGGTGELFF. As DNA, the CDR3 is TGTGCCAGCAGCTTAGGAGGCACCGGGGAGCTGTTTTTT.

The J gene is TRBJ1-5, the V gene TRBV27, with D maybe TRBD1 (5 bases). Trimming left V 11 bases short and J 7 bases short, with 21 bases between. Germline V lookup: CDR1 MNHEY, CDR2 SMNVEV (reference sequence). This CDR3 is 14 amino acids long. Written as DNA, the CDR3 is TGTGCCCATCCATGGGGAGGTTGGGGGCAGCCCCAGCATTTT. Translation gives CAHPWGGWGQPQHF.

This clone was recorded at least ten times. Within the sample, other DNA sequences also encode this same CDR3. The chain combines TRBV7-2 with TRBJ1-6; D might be TRBD1 (5 bases). There are 15 residues in the CDR3. V was pared by 1 base and J by 6 bases, with 10 bases between. Germline V lookup: CDR1 SGHTA, CDR2 FQGNSA. DNA of the CDR3: TGTGCCAGCAGCTTAGAGGCAGGGCGTAATTCACCCCTCCACTTT. It yields the protein CASSLEAGRNSPLHF.

This clone came up a few times. The chain is built from TRBV18 and TRBJ1-5; tentatively, D is TRBD1 (6 bases). V was pared by 6 bases and J by 3 bases, with 9 bases between. The length of the CDR3 is 13 residues. The germline gives CDR1 KGHSH, CDR2 LQKENI. As DNA, the CDR3 is TGTGCCAGCTCTACAGGGCTCAATCAGCCCCAGCATTTT. It translates to CASSTGLNQPQHF.

This clone was counted a single time. This chain links TRBV5-1 with TRBJ1-2; 7 bases are a match to TRBD1. The CDR3 is 14 residues long. V gave up 2 bases and J gave up 8 bases; unmatched junction bases: 9. The V gene's germline CDR1 is SGHRS and CDR2 YFSETQ. DNA of the CDR3: TGCGCCAGCAGCTTAGGGGGCGCTTTCGACGGCTACACCTTC. Its translation is CASSLGGAFDGYTF.